The 9 T cell receptor beta chains presented below share a single source sample, sequenced in a study of cytomegalovirus exposure and HLA in healthy donors. The PCR ran on 60 Vbeta and 13 Jbeta primers. Libraries were prepared by immunoSEQ multiplex PCR; TCRdb keeps only in-frame clonotypes and omits some of them. Of under 80,000 clones listed, under 85% are singletons. Sequencing was done on a sample of PBMCs. Receptor source: a man between 50 and 59 years old in good health and CMV-seropositive.

V and J are TRBV6-5 and TRBJ2-7; 8 bases agree with TRBD1. The J call could be wrong; TRBJ2-1 is a better fit for the DNA end. Germline V gene lookup returns CDR1 MNHEY and CDR2 SVGAGI. The CDR3 sequence is 13 residues long. CDR3 DNA: TGTGCCAGCAGTCGAGGACAGGGCGACGAGCAGTTCTTC. It encodes CASSRGQGDEQFF.

This chain uses TRBV4-1 with TRBJ2-3; D is possibly TRBD2 (6 bases). Per the germline V gene, CDR1 is MGHRA and CDR2 is YSYEKL. Trimming took 0 bases from V and 0 from J, leaving 10 bases between them. CDR3 length equals 16 residues. The CDR3 loop reads CASSQDWRASTDTQYF. CDR3 in DNA: TGCGCCAGCAGCCAAGATTGGAGGGCTAGCACAGATACGCAGTATTTT.

The CDR3 nucleotides are TGTGCCAGCAGCTGGGAGGGATTGAACACCGGGGAGCTGTTTTTT. This codes for CASSWEGLNTGELFF. The genes are TRBV11-2 and TRBJ2-2; 7 bases agree with TRBD2. Germline V gene sequence: CDR1 SGHAT, CDR2 FQNNGV. V shed 4 bases, J shed 1 base, and the junction held 3 bases outside the gene matches. The CDR3 extends over 15 amino acids.

This clone occurred a few times. The chain recombines TRBV19 with TRBJ1-2, with 10 nucleotides matching TRBD1. The V and J ends lost 5 bases and 0 bases, in that order; junction bases with no gene match: 3. This CDR3 is built from 15 residues. The V gene's germline CDR1 is LNHDA and CDR2 SQIVND (reference sequence). CDR3: CASSLTGGANYGYTF. Written as DNA, the CDR3 is TGTGCCAGTAGTCTGACAGGGGGCGCTAACTATGGCTACACCTTC.

This clone has just a few counts. At one end the junction does not follow the germline gene, possibly because of a read error. The V gene is TRBV6-5, the J gene TRBJ1-2; D is perhaps TRBD1 (5 bases). Germline loops: CDR1 MNHEY, CDR2 SVGAGI. This CDR3 contains 14 residues. The CDR3 protein is CATSYSNSGPGYNF. Here the CDR3 DNA reads TGTGCCACCAGCTACTCGAACTCAGGGCCCGGCTACAACTTC.

This clone was counted a few times. The chain uses TRBV5-1 and TRBJ1-1; D is ambiguous. The CDR3 has 14 amino acids. Germline loops: CDR1 SGHRS, CDR2 YFSETQ. V was clipped by 2 bases and J by 4 bases, with 12 bases between them. CDR3 sequence reads: CASSLQTLGTEAFF. The CDR3 nucleotides read TGCGCCAGCAGCTTACAGACACTTGGCACTGAAGCTTTCTTT.

The J gene is TRBJ2-6, the V gene TRBV6-5; D ambiguous. The ends were cut back, 6 bases at V and 0 bases at J, with 9 bases in the middle. The CDR3 loop spans 15 amino acids. The germline V gene encodes CDR1 MNHEY and CDR2 SVGAGI. This CDR3 is CASRGPGSGANVLTF. DNA for the CDR3: TGTGCCAGCAGGGGCCCAGGCTCTGGGGCCAACGTCCTGACTTTC.

This clone was picked up a small number of times. The chain employs TRBV5-1 and TRBJ1-5; D gene uncertain. CDR1 SGHRS and CDR2 YFSETQ come from the germline V gene. The V and J ends lost 0 bases and 2 bases respectively, with 6 bases between them. The CDR3 totals 14 residues. The CDR3 reads CASSLDGGNQPQHF. For the CDR3, the DNA is TGCGCCAGCAGCTTGGACGGGGGCAATCAGCCCCAGCATTTT.

This clone was observed a handful of times. In DNA, the CDR3 is TGTGCCACCGGGGGAGGGGAGCAGTTCTTC. This sequence encodes CATGGGEQFF. The rearrangement joins TRBV28 to TRBJ2-1; TRBD2 matches 7 bases. The CDR3 covers 10 residues. V lost 10 bases to trimming and J lost 10 bases; unmatched junction nucleotides: 4. Germline CDR1 is MDHEN and CDR2 is SYDVKM.